What follows are 21 T cell receptor beta chains derived from one specimen sequenced in a study of control samples from healthy donors and cancer patients. Sequenced by immunoSEQ multiplex PCR; TCRdb stores in-frame clones only, minus some. The sample consists of roughly 49,000 clones, around 90% of them appearing once. The sample taken for sequencing was PBMCs. Every receptor here comes from a man younger than 45 with colorectal cancer.

V gene TRBV6-6 combines with J gene TRBJ2-1; a possible D gene is TRBD1 (6 bases). The CDR3 is made up of 16 amino acids. V lost 5 bases to trimming and J lost 0 bases, with 14 bases between them. The germline V gene has CDR1 MNHNY and CDR2 SVGAGI (reference sequence). The CDR3 is CASSTADRVSYNEQFF. In nucleotides, the CDR3 is TGTGCCAGCAGTACCGCGGACAGAGTCTCCTACAATGAGCAGTTCTTC.

The chain couples TRBV2 to TRBJ2-2, with D perhaps being TRBD1 or TRBD2 (6 bases each). V shed 4 bases and J shed 7 bases, with 13 bases lying between them. This CDR3 has 14 residues. The V gene's germline CDR1 is SNHLY and CDR2 FYNNEI. CDR3 DNA: TGTGCCAGCAGTGGGGGGGCCTCGATCGGGGAGCTGTTTTTT. As protein: CASSGGASIGELFF.

V and J are TRBV4-3 and TRBJ2-1; D possibly uses TRBD1 or TRBD2 (6 bases each). This CDR3 contains 16 residues. In germline, CDR1 is LGHNA, CDR2 YSLEER. The V gene lost 1 base and the J gene lost 2 bases, with 12 bases spanning the gap. For the CDR3, the DNA is TGCGCCAGCAGCCAAGGTCGGGGGCGAACCTACAATGAGCAGTTCTTC. It translates to CASSQGRGRTYNEQFF.

The rearrangement joins TRBV29-1 to TRBJ2-7; D gene unclear. Trimming shortened V by 7 bases and J by 0 bases, and 16 bases separated the two germline ends. This CDR3 comprises 14 residues. The germline V gene has CDR1 SQVTM and CDR2 ANQGSEA. The CDR3 DNA sequence: TGCAGCGCCCGGGTTAGGGCCCGCTCCTACGAGCAGTACTTC. Encoded protein: CSARVRARSYEQYF.

This rearrangement joins TRBV18 to TRBJ2-1; TRBD2 agrees at 8 bases. The CDR3 covers 13 residues. From germline, CDR1 is KGHSH and CDR2 LQKENI. The J segment lost 6 bases and the V segment lost 3 bases, leaving 1 base of the junction unmatched. For the CDR3, the DNA is TGTGCCAGCTCACCTCGGGGGGGCAATGAGCAGTTCTTC. Translation: CASSPRGGNEQFF.

This chain joins TRBV7-2 and TRBJ2-1, with D hard to call. Trimming took off 5 bases at V and 12 bases at J, with 14 bases between the two ends. This CDR3 is 12 amino acids long. Germline lookup yields CDR1 SGHTA and CDR2 FQGNSA. The CDR3 DNA sequence: TGTGCCAGCAGCCAAAGTACCCTCGGGCAGTTCTTC. It yields the protein CASSQSTLGQFF.

The V and J genes are TRBV5-8 and TRBJ2-5; tentatively, D is TRBD1 or TRBD2 (5 bases each). The CDR3 spans 14 residues. The germline CDR1 and CDR2 sequences are SGHTS and YDEGEE. With 0 bases removed from V and 4 bases from J, the gap between germline ends came to 10 bases. The DNA for the CDR3 is TGTGCCAGCAGCTTGGCGGGGCTGTCAGAGACCCAGTACTTC. This codes for CASSLAGLSETQYF.

This chain uses TRBV4-1 with TRBJ1-2, with D uncertain. In germline, CDR1 is MGHRA, CDR2 YSYEKL. This CDR3 contains 17 residues. V was pared by 1 base and J by 7 bases, with 22 bases between. Written as DNA, the CDR3 is TGCGCCAGCAGCCAAGCGTTACAGAGAAGACCTGGAGGTGGCTACACCTTC. It yields the protein CASSQALQRRPGGGYTF.

CDR3: CASSYMSMELFF. CDR3 nucleotides: TGTGCCAGCAGTTATATGAGTATGGAGCTGTTTTTT. This chain uses TRBV6-2 or TRBV6-3 with TRBJ2-2; D gene uncertain. Germline CDR1 is MNHEY and CDR2 is SVGEGT. This CDR3 is built from 12 residues. V was pared by 3 bases and J by 10 bases, with 9 bases between.

The chain is built from TRBV7-9 and TRBJ1-1; D gene unclear. The CDR3 runs 14 residues. V lost 5 bases and J 1 base, leaving 11 bases between the germline ends. Germline CDR1 is SEHNR and CDR2 is FQNEAQ (reference sequence). The CDR3 nucleotides read TGTGCCAGCAGCCCCCCGTGGGGGAACACTGAAGCTTTCTTT. Translating gives CASSPPWGNTEAFF.

J is TRBJ1-2 and V is TRBV29-1; D is ambiguous. Per germline, CDR1 SQVTM and CDR2 ANQGSEA. There are 12 residues in the CDR3. V lost 3 bases, J lost 1 base, and 6 bases lay in between. Here the CDR3 DNA reads TGCAGCGTTGATGAGGGTAACTATGGCTACACCTTC. Protein sequence: CSVDEGNYGYTF. Looking up the rest from reference TRBV29-1 and TRBJ1-2 gives the full variable domain: SAVISQKPSRDICQRGTSLTIQCQVDSQVTMMFWYRQQPGQSLTLIATANQGSEATYESGFVIDKFPISRPNLTFSTLTVSNMSPEDSSIYLCSVDEGNYGYTFGSGTRLTVV.

This chain uses TRBV4-2 with TRBJ2-3; weak D call: TRBD2 (6 bases). This CDR3 spans 13 amino acids. From germline, CDR1 is LGHNA and CDR2 YNFKEQ. The ends were cut back, 2 bases at V and 11 bases at J, with 14 bases in the middle. The CDR3, as DNA: TGTGCCAGCAGCCAAACCGGGGGACGACGGCAGTATTTT. This encodes CASSQTGGRRQYF.

The CDR3 DNA follows: TGTGCCAGCAGCTTAGAGTGGCACGGGGCTAGGGCGTACAATGAGCAGTTCTTC. Its protein is CASSLEWHGARAYNEQFF. The J gene is TRBJ2-1, the V gene TRBV7-9; D could derive from TRBD1 or TRBD2 (5 bases each). Trimming shortened V by 1 base and J by 4 bases, and 20 bases separated the two germline ends. This CDR3 contains 18 residues. Germline V lookup: CDR1 SEHNR, CDR2 FQNEAQ (reference sequence).

The chain employs TRBV2 and TRBJ1-1; perhaps TRBD1 as D (6 bases). Trimming shortened V by 4 bases and J by 5 bases, and 17 bases separated the two germline ends. Per germline, CDR1 SNHLY and CDR2 FYNNEI. This CDR3 spans 15 amino acids. The DNA of the CDR3 is TGTGCCAGCAGTGTAACCCAGGGGATGAGGACTGAAGCTTTCTTT. Translated: CASSVTQGMRTEAFF.

The chain employs TRBV6-2 or TRBV6-3 and TRBJ2-7; 7 nucleotides line up with TRBD2. V lost 2 bases, J lost 2 bases, and 9 bases stayed unmatched. This CDR3 has 16 amino acids. Germline CDR1 and CDR2: MNHEY and SVGEGT. DNA of the CDR3: TGTGCCAGCAGTTACGAGGCGGGGGTTAGCCCCTACGAGCAGTACTTC. Amino acid sequence: CASSYEAGVSPYEQYF.

This chain connects TRBV30 to TRBJ1-2; possible D gene TRBD1, 5 bases. V was cut by 5 bases and J by 3 bases, with 13 bases left in between. Germline CDR1 reads GTSNPN; CDR2 reads SVGIG (reference sequence). This CDR3 spans 13 amino acids. CDR3 in DNA: TGTGCCTGGGGGGTCGGGGGACACTATGGCTACACCTTC. It codes for CAWGVGGHYGYTF. Full variable domain (outside the CDR3, taken from reference TRBV30 and TRBJ1-2): SQTIHQWPATLVQPVGSPLSLECTVEGTSNPNLYWYRQAAGRGLQLLFYSVGIGQISSEVPQNLSASRPQDRQFILSSKKLLLSDSGFYLCAWGVGGHYGYTFGSGTRLTVV.

This chain links TRBV25-1 with TRBJ1-4; D is unresolved. The CDR3 extends over 13 amino acids. Looked up from germline, CDR1 is MGHDK and CDR2 is SYGVNS. Trimming took 2 bases from V and 7 from J, leaving 8 bases between them. Here the CDR3 reads CASSERVSEKLFF. In nucleotides, the CDR3 is TGTGCCAGCAGTGAAAGGGTTAGTGAAAAACTGTTTTTT.

This chain uses TRBV19 with TRBJ1-5; TRBD1 agrees at 7 bases. The CDR3 length is 16 residues. V trimming: 4 bases; J trimming: 1 base; junction bases outside the gene matches: 7. Germline CDR1 LNHDA, CDR2 SQIVND (reference sequence). CDR3 sequence: CASSRGDRASNQPQHF. The CDR3 coding sequence is TGTGCCAGTAGTAGAGGGGACAGAGCAAGCAATCAGCCCCAGCATTTT.

The chain joins TRBV3-1 (or the pseudogene TRBV3-2) to TRBJ2-3; possible D gene TRBD1, 5 bases. This CDR3 spans 15 amino acids. From germline, CDR1 is LGHDT and CDR2 YNNKEL (reference sequence). Between the trimmed V and J ends, which lost 1 base and 6 bases, there was a span of 14 bases. CDR3 in DNA: TGTGCCAGCAGCCAAGGGGGCTGGGGCATGGATACGCAGTATTTT. It translates to CASSQGGWGMDTQYF.

The V and J genes are TRBV6-5 and TRBJ2-1; possibly TRBD2 for D (7 bases). V was pared by 1 base and J by 5 bases, with 12 bases between. This CDR3 region has 15 residues. Germline V gene sequence: CDR1 MNHEY, CDR2 SVGAGI. The CDR3: CASSYLSGGNNEQFF. DNA for the CDR3: TGTGCCAGCAGTTACTTGTCGGGGGGCAACAATGAGCAGTTCTTC.

The chain carries TRBV19 and TRBJ1-5; no definite D call. The CDR3 consists of 15 residues. Trimming took off 6 bases at V and 4 bases at J, with 16 bases between the two ends. The germline CDR1 and CDR2 sequences are LNHDA and SQIVND (reference sequence). The CDR3 DNA reads TGTGCCAGTAGATTGAGAACCAGGCTTAATCAGCCCCAGCATTTT. This codes for CASRLRTRLNQPQHF.